The next 27 T cell receptor beta chains were all read from a single sample in a study of sequential checkpoint blockade in melanoma (dated by TCRdb to between 2018 and 2021). Per the publication, the treatment or condition label means: randomized to nivolumab then ipilimumab (arm A) or the reverse (arm B). Libraries came from the immunoSEQ multiplex PCR assay. TCRdb provides this immuneACCESS table in a form limited to in-frame rearrangements. Some clones are lacking; in checked studies, under half of them reflect an unresolved V gene, and why the rest are absent is not known. For this sample the table gives some 11,000 clones, of which roughly two thirds were detected only once. Around 30% of the sample comes from the top ten. Specimen: CD8+ T cells sorted from blood (inferred from file names), collected from a patient given nivolumab and ipilimumab in sequence. All receptors come from a human donor with melanoma.

The V call is TRBV7-9, the J call TRBJ2-3; no definite D call. Trimming shortened V by 5 bases and J by 0 bases, and 15 bases separated the two germline ends. The germline CDR1 and CDR2 sequences are SEHNR and FQNEAQ (reference sequence). The CDR3 runs 16 residues. As DNA, the CDR3 is TGTGCCAGCAGCGCCTTGCAGGCGTGGAGCACAGATACGCAGTATTTT. Its protein is CASSALQAWSTDTQYF.

The V call is TRBV30, the J call TRBJ1-5, with 7 bases lining up with TRBD1. This CDR3 has 14 residues. V shed 8 bases and J 7 bases; nucleotides not matched to a gene: 14. In germline, CDR1 is GTSNPN, CDR2 SVGIG (reference sequence). CDR3 bases: TGTGCCGCCCAAATCCTAGGGGGCAGGCAGCCCCAGCATTTT. Protein sequence: CAAQILGGRQPQHF.

J is TRBJ1-5 and V is TRBV4-3, with D unclear. Looked up from germline, CDR1 is LGHNA and CDR2 is YSLEER. The CDR3 loop spans 14 amino acids. V dropped 4 bases and J dropped 2 bases, with 9 bases sitting between them. The CDR3 loop reads CASSPWAGNQPQHF. CDR3 nucleotides: TGCGCCAGCAGCCCCTGGGCAGGCAATCAGCCCCAGCATTTT.

The chain couples TRBV9 to TRBJ2-7; possible D gene TRBD1, 6 bases. The V gene's germline CDR1 is SGDLS and CDR2 YYNGEE. Trimming pared 3 bases from V and 6 bases from J, leaving 13 bases between. The CDR3 extends over 13 amino acids. CDR3 sequence (DNA): TGTGCCAGCAGCGACACTTTCAGGGGCGAGCAGTACTTC. This codes for CASSDTFRGEQYF.

V usage is TRBV7-9 and J usage is TRBJ1-2; maybe TRBD1 (6 bases). CDR1 SEHNR and CDR2 FQNEAQ come from the germline V gene (reference sequence). Trimming took 5 bases from V and 2 from J, leaving 15 bases between them. The CDR3 runs to 15 residues. This CDR3 reads CASSPPVQGNYGYTF. The CDR3 region has the DNA TGTGCCAGCAGCCCGCCCGTGCAGGGGAACTATGGCTACACCTTC. Full variable domain (outside the CDR3, taken from reference TRBV7-9 and TRBJ1-2): DTGVSQNPRHKITKRGQNVTFRCDPISEHNRLYWYRQTLGQGPEFLTYFQNEAQLEKSRLLSDRFSAERPKGSFSTLEIQRTEQGDSAMYLCASSPPVQGNYGYTFGSGTRLTVV.

This rearrangement joins TRBV7-9 to TRBJ1-2; 8 bases are a match to TRBD1. The trim removed 5 bases at V and 5 bases at J, leaving 10 bases unmatched. There are 15 residues in the CDR3. Per the germline V gene, CDR1 is SEHNR and CDR2 is FQNEAQ (reference sequence). The CDR3 nucleotides are TGTGCCAGCAGCCGCGAATCAGGGGGCTTATATGGCTACACCTTC. Translating gives CASSRESGGLYGYTF.

The J gene is TRBJ2-7, the V gene TRBV5-6; the match to TRBD1 covers 8 bases. Germline lookup yields CDR1 SGHDT and CDR2 YYEEEE. J gave up 3 bases and V 3 bases, and 5 bases lay outside the gene matches. The CDR3 is 14 amino acids. CDR3 sequence (DNA): TGTGCCAGCAGCTCCGGGACAGGCCTCTACGAGCAGTACTTC. Its protein product is CASSSGTGLYEQYF.

The table lists this clone with a few counts. V usage is TRBV27 and J usage is TRBJ2-7; 10 bases match TRBD2. This CDR3 comprises 16 residues. Germline CDR1 MNHEY, CDR2 SMNVEV (reference sequence). V shed 8 bases and J 0 bases; nucleotides not matched to a gene: 10. CDR3 sequence: CASGGPGLANSYEQYF. The CDR3 DNA reads TGTGCCAGCGGGGGGCCGGGACTAGCGAACTCCTACGAGCAGTACTTC.

This chain links TRBV7-8 with TRBJ2-7, with D perhaps TRBD2 (5 bases). CDR1 is SGHVS and CDR2 is FQNEAQ in the germline V gene. This CDR3 spans 15 amino acids. Trimming cost V 5 bases and J 3 bases, with 17 bases left between them. The CDR3 loop is CASSPRTGFGYEQYF. CDR3 nucleotides: TGTGCCAGCAGCCCAAGGACTGGATTCGGCTACGAGCAGTACTTC. Full variable domain (missing parts from reference TRBV7-8 and TRBJ2-7): GAGVSQSPRYKVAKRGQDVALRCDPISGHVSLFWYQQALGQGPEFLTYFQNEAQLDKSGLPSDRFFAERPEGSVSTLKIQRTQQEDSAVYLCASSPRTGFGYEQYFGPGTRLTVT.

J is TRBJ2-7 and V is TRBV4-3; 15 bases map to TRBD2. Germline CDR1 is LGHNA and CDR2 is YSLEER. V dropped 3 bases and J dropped 0; count of bases not matched to a gene: 9. The CDR3 has 19 residues. The CDR3 DNA reads TGCGCCAGCAGCCAGGAAGGGACTAGCGGGGGGCCGAGCTCCTACGAGCAGTACTTC. Residues: CASSQEGTSGGPSSYEQYF.

This clone appeared a few times. The rearrangement uses TRBV4-3 and TRBJ2-1; TRBD2 might be the D (5 bases). V lost 4 bases to trimming and J lost 2 bases, with 9 bases between them. Germline V CDR1 and CDR2: LGHNA, YSLEER. This CDR3 has 14 residues. In DNA, the CDR3 is TGCGCCAGCAGCCTGCACGGGACCTACAATGAGCAGTTCTTC. Translated, it gives CASSLHGTYNEQFF.

The chain is built from TRBV10-2 and TRBJ1-6, with TRBD1 matching over 8 bases. V was pared by 5 bases and J by 4 bases, with 1 base of the junction left unmatched. Germline V gives CDR1 WSHSY, CDR2 SAAADI. CDR3 length equals 14 residues. DNA of the CDR3: TGCGCCAGCAGTCAGGGGGCGTATAATTCACCCCTCCACTTT. Its translation: CASSQGAYNSPLHF.

This clone was detected only a few times. V and J are TRBV4-2 and TRBJ2-1; D is ambiguous. V was shortened by 4 bases and J by 6 bases, with 10 bases between the two germline ends. This CDR3 region has 13 residues. CDR1 is LGHNA and CDR2 is YNFKEQ in the germline V gene. CDR3 nucleotides: TGTGCCAGCAGCCTACACGCAAGCAATGAGCAGTTCTTC. This sequence encodes CASSLHASNEQFF.

The rearrangement links TRBV19 to TRBJ2-4; 9 bases are a match to TRBD2. CDR1 and CDR2 (germline): LNHDA, SQIVND (reference sequence). The CDR3 spans 16 residues. Trimming took 6 bases from V and 8 from J; bases not matched to a gene: 14. The CDR3 sequence is CASRGRVIAGVDIQYF. CDR3 in DNA: TGTGCCAGTAGGGGGCGGGTGATAGCGGGAGTAGACATTCAGTACTTC.

This clone was picked up a small number of times. The V call is TRBV19, the J call TRBJ2-1; 11 positions match TRBD2. Germline CDR1 LNHDA, CDR2 SQIVND (reference sequence). V shed 3 bases, J shed 9 bases, and the junction held 7 bases outside the gene matches. The CDR3 contains 15 residues. CDR3 in DNA: TGTGCCAGTAGTATCGTACTAGCGGGAGAAATTGAGCAGTTCTTC. It specifies CASSIVLAGEIEQFF.

The V call is TRBV5-1, the J call TRBJ2-2; 9 positions agree with TRBD1. The trim removed 0 bases at V and 5 bases at J, leaving 8 bases unmatched. The length of the CDR3 is 17 residues. Germline CDR1 and CDR2: SGHRS and YFSETQ. DNA of the CDR3: TGCGCCAGCAGCTTGGTCTCCGGACAGGGGCGGACCGGGGAGCTGTTTTTT. Its protein is CASSLVSGQGRTGELFF.

This chain connects TRBV28 to TRBJ1-4, with a tentative D call TRBD1 (5 bases). CDR1 MDHEN and CDR2 SYDVKM come from the germline V gene. The CDR3 sequence is 15 residues long. The ends were cut back, 5 bases at V and 0 bases at J, with 10 bases in the middle. CDR3 in DNA: TGTGCCAGCAGTAGGATCAGGGCAACTAATGAAAAACTGTTTTTT. Its translation: CASSRIRATNEKLFF. Using reference TRBV28 and TRBJ1-4 for the parts outside the CDR3, the full variable domain is DVKVTQSSRYLVKRTGEKVFLECVQDMDHENMFWYRQDPGLGLRLIYFSYDVKMKEKGDIPEGYSVSREKKERFSLILESASTNQTSMYLCASSRIRATNEKLFFGSGTQLSVL.

The genes are TRBV27 and TRBJ2-7; D might be TRBD2 (6 bases). Trimming pared 11 bases from V and 7 bases from J, leaving 21 bases between. Germline CDR1 MNHEY, CDR2 SMNVEV (reference sequence). The CDR3 is 13 amino acids. The CDR3 reads CAAGGLGLREQYF. DNA for the CDR3: TGTGCCGCCGGAGGGCTTGGCCTACGAGAGCAGTACTTC.

The rearrangement links TRBV6-4 to TRBJ2-3; D is ambiguous. V shed 6 bases and J shed 0 bases, with 7 bases lying between them. This CDR3 is built from 13 residues. The V gene's germline CDR1 is MRHNA and CDR2 SNTAGT. For the CDR3, the DNA is TGTGCCAGCAGCGTCTCTAGCACAGATACGCAGTATTTT. This sequence encodes CASSVSSTDTQYF.

The genes are TRBV2 and TRBJ1-2; tentative D call: TRBD1 (5 bases). Germline CDR1 and CDR2: SNHLY and FYNNEI. The length of the CDR3 is 17 residues. V was shortened by 6 bases and J by 4 bases, with 24 bases between the two germline ends. CDR3 in DNA: TGTGCCAGCAGCGGCCCTCTATTACCTGGGGCCGGCTATGGCTACACCTTC. It translates to CASSGPLLPGAGYGYTF.

The chain uses TRBV6-4 and TRBJ2-5; D is undetermined. V was shortened by 10 bases and J by 4 bases, with 4 bases between the two germline ends. CDR1 is MRHNA, CDR2 SNTAGT, per germline. The CDR3 contains 9 residues. CDR3 DNA: TGTGCCATACTAGAGACCCAGTACTTC. Residues: CAILETQYF.

The V gene is TRBV28, the J gene TRBJ2-3; D is unresolved. Per germline, CDR1 MDHEN and CDR2 SYDVKM. The CDR3 covers 14 residues. V lost 1 base and J lost 0, with 5 bases in between. The CDR3 reads CASSLFISTDTQYF. Here the CDR3 DNA reads TGTGCCAGCAGTTTATTCATTAGCACAGATACGCAGTATTTT. Filled out from reference TRBV28 and TRBJ2-3, the complete variable domain reads DVKVTQSSRYLVKRTGEKVFLECVQDMDHENMFWYRQDPGLGLRLIYFSYDVKMKEKGDIPEGYSVSREKKERFSLILESASTNQTSMYLCASSLFISTDTQYFGPGTRLTVL.

The chain combines TRBV29-1 with TRBJ1-4; a possible D gene is TRBD1 (6 bases). CDR1 and CDR2 from the germline V gene are SQVTM and ANQGSEA. V was clipped by 7 bases and J by 4 bases, with 10 bases between them. This CDR3 has 12 residues. CDR3 coding DNA: TGCAGCGCCCTACAGGGTAATGAAAAACTGTTTTTT. Translation gives CSALQGNEKLFF.

The chain combines TRBV5-6 with TRBJ1-4; 7 nucleotides align to TRBD1. Germline trimming cut 3 bases from V and 8 bases from J; bases unmatched to any gene: 13. The CDR3 is made up of 16 amino acids. Germline V CDR1 and CDR2: SGHDT, YYEEEE. Written as DNA, the CDR3 is TGTGCCAGCAGCTCCGCAAACAGGGGCTGGGGAGAAAAACTGTTTTTT. It specifies CASSSANRGWGEKLFF.

The V and J genes are TRBV6-5 and TRBJ1-5; D gene unclear. Looked up from germline, CDR1 is MNHEY and CDR2 is SVGAGI. Trimming removed 0 bases at V and 7 bases at J, with 7 bases between. The CDR3 loop spans 13 amino acids. The CDR3 DNA follows: TGTGCCAGCAGTTACTCCGAGAACCAGCCCCAGCATTTT. Amino acid sequence: CASSYSENQPQHF.

CDR3 protein: CASSPPGGRWGGYTF. DNA of the CDR3: TGTGCCAGCAGCCCTCCCGGGGGGCGCTGGGGTGGCTACACCTTC. The chain is built from TRBV9 and TRBJ1-2; D perhaps matches TRBD1 (6 bases). V shed 4 bases and J shed 7 bases, with 20 bases lying between them. The CDR3 is 15 residues long. The germline CDR1 and CDR2 sequences are SGDLS and YYNGEE.

This clone has just a few counts. V usage is TRBV7-9 and J usage is TRBJ1-5, with TRBD1 as a possible D gene (6 bases). Germline V gene data show CDR1 as SEHNR and CDR2 as FQNEAQ (reference sequence). This CDR3 is 14 amino acids long. The germline V and J ends were trimmed by 1 base and 5 bases, with 9 bases remaining between them. The CDR3 nucleotides read TGTGCCAGCAGCTTAGGGGCAGGGGATCAGCCCCAGCATTTT. It specifies CASSLGAGDQPQHF.